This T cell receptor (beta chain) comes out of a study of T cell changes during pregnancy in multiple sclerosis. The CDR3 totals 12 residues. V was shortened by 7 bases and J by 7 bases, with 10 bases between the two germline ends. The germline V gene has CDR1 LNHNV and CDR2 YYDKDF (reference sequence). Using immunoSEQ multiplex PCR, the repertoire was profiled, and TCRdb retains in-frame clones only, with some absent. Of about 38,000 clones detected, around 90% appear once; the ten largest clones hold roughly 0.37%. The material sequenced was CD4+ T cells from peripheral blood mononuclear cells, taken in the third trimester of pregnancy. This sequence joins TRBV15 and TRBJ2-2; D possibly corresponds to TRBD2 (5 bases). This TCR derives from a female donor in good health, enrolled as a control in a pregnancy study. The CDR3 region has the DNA TGTGCCACCACTAGCCGGGACGGGGAGCTGTTTTTT. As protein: CATTSRDGELFF.